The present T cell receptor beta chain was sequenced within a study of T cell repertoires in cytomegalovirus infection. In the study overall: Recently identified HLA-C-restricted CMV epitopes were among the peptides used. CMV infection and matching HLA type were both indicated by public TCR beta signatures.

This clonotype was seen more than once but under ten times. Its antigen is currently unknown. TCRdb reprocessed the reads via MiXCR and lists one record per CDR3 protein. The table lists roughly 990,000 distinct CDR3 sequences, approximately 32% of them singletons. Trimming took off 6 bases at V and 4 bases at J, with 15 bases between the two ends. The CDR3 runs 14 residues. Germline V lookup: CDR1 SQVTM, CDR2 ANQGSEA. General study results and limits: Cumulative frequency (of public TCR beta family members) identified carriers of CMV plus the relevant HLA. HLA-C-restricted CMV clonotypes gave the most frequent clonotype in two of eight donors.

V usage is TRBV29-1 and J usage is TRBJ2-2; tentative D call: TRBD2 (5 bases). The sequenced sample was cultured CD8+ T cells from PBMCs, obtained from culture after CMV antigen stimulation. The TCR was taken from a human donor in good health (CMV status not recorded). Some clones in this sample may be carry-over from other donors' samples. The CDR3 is CSVAGGGFTGELFF. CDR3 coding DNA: TGCAGCGTCGCGGGCGGCGGCTTCACCGGGGAGCTGTTTTTT.